The 13 T cell receptor beta chains given below trace back to one sample, sequenced in a study of immune evolution from preneoplasia to lung adenocarcinoma. The assay was immunoSEQ multiplex PCR, and TCRdb's table has in-frame clones only and misses some. This sample has approximately 7,000 clones, with 78% found just once. The sample consisted of FFPE adjacent normal lung tissue. The origin of the receptors is a person between 60 and 80 years old with lung adenocarcinoma.

The chain is built from TRBV19 and TRBJ1-2; D possibly corresponds to TRBD1 (5 bases). The CDR3 runs to 15 residues. Germline V gives CDR1 LNHDA, CDR2 SQIVND (reference sequence). With 5 bases removed from V and 1 base from J, the gap between germline ends came to 14 bases. In nucleotides, the CDR3 is TGTGCCAGTAGTCCCGGGACTGACAGTAACTATGGCTACACCTTC. It codes for CASSPGTDSNYGYTF.

A few counts support this clone. The rearrangement uses TRBV29-1 and TRBJ2-7; TRBD2 matches 10 bases. V gave up 5 bases and J gave up 2 bases; unmatched junction bases: 9. The CDR3 runs 15 residues. CDR1 SQVTM and CDR2 ANQGSEA come from the germline V gene. CDR3 DNA: TGCAGCGTTAGAGGACTAGCGGAGGCCCCCTACGAGCAGTACTTC. This gives the protein CSVRGLAEAPYEQYF.

This chain uses TRBV7-2 with TRBJ2-5; 12 bases line up with TRBD2. The CDR3 extends over 16 amino acids. The V gene end was trimmed by 3 bases and the J gene end by 3 bases; junction bases not matched to a gene: 5. Germline lookup yields CDR1 SGHTA and CDR2 FQGNSA. This CDR3 is CASSLRLAGVKETQYF. CDR3 DNA: TGTGCCAGCAGCTTGAGACTAGCGGGAGTAAAAGAGACCCAGTACTTC.

The V gene is TRBV4-2, the J gene TRBJ2-3; D unclear. V lost 1 base and J lost 0, with 11 bases in between. The germline gives CDR1 LGHNA, CDR2 YNFKEQ. This CDR3 has 16 residues. The CDR3 loop is CASSQVQGSSTDTQYF. The DNA of the CDR3 is TGTGCCAGCAGCCAAGTGCAAGGATCTAGCACAGATACGCAGTATTTT.

The rearrangement uses TRBV14 and TRBJ2-7; D ambiguous. Looked up from germline, CDR1 is SGHDN and CDR2 is FVKESK. V was trimmed by 1 base and J by 3 bases, leaving 13 bases between them. This CDR3 region has 15 residues. The CDR3 loop is CASSQGKGAVYEQYF. The DNA of the CDR3 is TGTGCCAGCAGCCAAGGCAAAGGAGCCGTCTACGAGCAGTACTTC.

CDR3 amino acids: CASSQQETQYF. CDR3 bases: TGTGCCAGCAGCCAGCAAGAGACCCAGTACTTC. The V and J genes are TRBV7-2 and TRBJ2-5, with D uncertain. The CDR3 is 11 residues long. V lost 5 bases, J lost 2 bases, and 3 bases lay in between. The germline CDR1 and CDR2 sequences are SGHTA and FQGNSA.

This rearrangement joins TRBV7-2 to TRBJ1-2; D is unresolved. Germline values: CDR1 SGHTA, CDR2 FQGNSA. V shed 7 bases and J shed 0 bases, with 12 bases lying between them. CDR3 size: 14 residues. CDR3 region: CASTPVVANYGYTF. CDR3 in DNA: TGTGCCAGCACCCCCGTAGTGGCTAACTATGGCTACACCTTC. The full variable domain, with the rest looked up from reference TRBV7-2 and TRBJ1-2, is GAGVSQSPSNKVTEKGKDVELRCDPISGHTALYWYRQSLGQGLEFLIYFQGNSAPDKSGLPSDRFSAERTGGSVSTLTIQRTQQEDSAVYLCASTPVVANYGYTFGSGTRLTVV.

The chain recombines TRBV9 with TRBJ1-1, with D possibly matching TRBD1 (5 bases). This CDR3 is 17 amino acids long. Trimming stripped 3 bases from V and 4 bases from J, with 22 bases between. Germline assignment: CDR1 SGDLS and CDR2 YYNGEE. The CDR3 DNA is TGTGCCAGCAGCGAAACCCCCGGCAGAGTTGGGACCACTGAAGCTTTCTTT. It specifies CASSETPGRVGTTEAFF.

This chain connects TRBV2 to TRBJ1-2; a possible D gene is TRBD1 (5 bases). This CDR3 is built from 13 residues. CDR1 SNHLY and CDR2 FYNNEI come from the germline V gene. V was clipped by 8 bases and J by 4 bases, with 14 bases between them. The CDR3 DNA reads TGTGCCAGCGGGACCGTGGCTGCCTATGGCTACACCTTC. It translates to CASGTVAAYGYTF.

The chain carries TRBV14 and TRBJ2-1; the D is unclear. The germline CDR1 and CDR2 sequences are SGHDN and FVKESK. CDR3 length: 14 amino acids. Trimming left V 2 bases short and J 5 bases short, with 10 bases between. The CDR3 nucleotides read TGTGCCAGCAGCCAACGTCAAGCAAACAATGAGCAGTTCTTC. Translation: CASSQRQANNEQFF.

This clone was observed a handful of times. The chain uses TRBV27 and TRBJ1-4; 7 bases line up with TRBD1. CDR1 is MNHEY and CDR2 is SMNVEV in the germline V gene (reference sequence). The CDR3 loop spans 14 amino acids. After removal of 8 bases from V and 0 bases from J, the junction contained 3 bases not matched to a gene. CDR3 coding DNA: TGTGCCAGCGGGACAGCTGCAACTAATGAAAAACTGTTTTTT. Translated, it gives CASGTAATNEKLFF. Looking up the rest from reference TRBV27 and TRBJ1-4 gives the full variable domain: EAQVTQNPRYLITVTGKKLTVTCSQNMNHEYMSWYRQDPGLGLRQIYYSMNVEVTDKGDVPEGYKVSRKEKRNFPLILESPSPNQTSLYFCASGTAATNEKLFFGSGTQLSVL.

This chain links TRBV4-1 with TRBJ2-7, with 10 positions matching TRBD2. J lost 2 bases, V lost 4 bases, and 5 bases had no gene match. Germline V gene lookup returns CDR1 MGHRA and CDR2 YSYEKL. There are 15 residues in the CDR3. This CDR3 is CASSPGTSDAYEQYF. The CDR3 DNA follows: TGCGCCAGCAGCCCCGGGACTAGCGATGCCTACGAGCAGTACTTC.

This chain links TRBV29-1 with TRBJ2-7, with 10 positions matching TRBD2. Germline CDR1 SQVTM, CDR2 ANQGSEA. The CDR3 is 13 amino acids. Unmatched junction bases numbered 6, after V lost 6 bases and J lost 4 bases. The CDR3 region is CSVNSGRLYEQYF. In nucleotides, the CDR3 is TGCAGCGTGAATAGCGGGAGGCTTTACGAGCAGTACTTC.